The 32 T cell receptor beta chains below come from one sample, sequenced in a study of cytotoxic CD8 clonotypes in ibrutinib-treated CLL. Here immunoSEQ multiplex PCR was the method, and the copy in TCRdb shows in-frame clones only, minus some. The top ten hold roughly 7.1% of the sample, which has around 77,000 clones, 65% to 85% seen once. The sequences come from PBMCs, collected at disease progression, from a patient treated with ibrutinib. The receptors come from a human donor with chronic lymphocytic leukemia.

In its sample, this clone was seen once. The CDR3 DNA is TGTGCCAGCAGGTTAGCAGCAACTAATGAAAAACTGTTTTTT. As protein: CASRLAATNEKLFF. The chain uses TRBV6-1 and TRBJ1-4; D is uncertain. The CDR3 loop spans 14 amino acids. V was trimmed by 6 bases and J by 0 bases, leaving 8 bases between them. Per germline, CDR1 MNHNS and CDR2 SASEGT.

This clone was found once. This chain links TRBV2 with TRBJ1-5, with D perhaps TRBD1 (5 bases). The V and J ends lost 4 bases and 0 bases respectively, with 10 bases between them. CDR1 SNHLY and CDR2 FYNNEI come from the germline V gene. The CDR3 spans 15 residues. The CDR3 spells CASSGQIYSNQPQHF. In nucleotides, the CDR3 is TGTGCCAGCAGTGGACAGATCTATAGCAATCAGCCCCAGCATTTT.

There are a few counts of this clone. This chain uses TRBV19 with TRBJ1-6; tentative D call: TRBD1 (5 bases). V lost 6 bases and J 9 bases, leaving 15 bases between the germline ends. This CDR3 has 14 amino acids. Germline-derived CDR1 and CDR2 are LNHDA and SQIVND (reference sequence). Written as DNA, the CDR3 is TGTGCCAGTAGGATGGACCGGGGGGTTTCACCCCTCCACTTT. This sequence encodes CASRMDRGVSPLHF.

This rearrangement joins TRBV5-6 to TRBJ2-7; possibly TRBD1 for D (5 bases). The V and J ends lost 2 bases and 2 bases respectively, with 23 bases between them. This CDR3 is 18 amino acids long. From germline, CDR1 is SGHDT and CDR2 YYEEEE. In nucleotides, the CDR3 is TGTGCCAGCAGCTTTCTAGGACACCTCGGCCCGGACCCCTACGAGCAGTACTTC. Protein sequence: CASSFLGHLGPDPYEQYF.

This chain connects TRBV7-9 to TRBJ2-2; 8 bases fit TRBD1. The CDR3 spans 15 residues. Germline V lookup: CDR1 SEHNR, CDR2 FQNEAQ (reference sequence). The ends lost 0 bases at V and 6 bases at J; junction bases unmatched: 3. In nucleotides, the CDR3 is TGTGCCAGCAGCTTAGCCCAACAGGGGGCCGGGGAGCTGTTTTTT. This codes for CASSLAQQGAGELFF.

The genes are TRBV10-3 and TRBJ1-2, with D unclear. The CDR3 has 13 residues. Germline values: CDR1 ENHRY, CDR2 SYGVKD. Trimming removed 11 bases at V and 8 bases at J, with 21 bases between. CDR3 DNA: TGTGCCTCGATAGACCCCCTAATTCGCGGCTACACCTTC. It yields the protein CASIDPLIRGYTF.

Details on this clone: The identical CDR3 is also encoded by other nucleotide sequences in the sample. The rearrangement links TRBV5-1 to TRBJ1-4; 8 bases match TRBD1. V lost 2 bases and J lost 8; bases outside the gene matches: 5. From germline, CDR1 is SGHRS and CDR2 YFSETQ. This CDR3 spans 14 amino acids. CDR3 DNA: TGCGCCAGCAGCTTAGGACAGGGAGGGGAAAAACTGTTTTTT. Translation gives CASSLGQGGEKLFF.

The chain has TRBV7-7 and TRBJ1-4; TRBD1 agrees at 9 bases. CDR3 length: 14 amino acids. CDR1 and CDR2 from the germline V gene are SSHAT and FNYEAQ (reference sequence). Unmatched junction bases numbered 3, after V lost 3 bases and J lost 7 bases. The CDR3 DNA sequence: TGTGCCAGCAGCTTGAGGACAGGGGCTGAAAAACTGTTTTTT. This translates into CASSLRTGAEKLFF.

DNA of the CDR3: TGCGCCAGCACCCTACCCTACGAGCAGTACTTC. Protein sequence: CASTLPYEQYF. V usage is TRBV10-1 and J usage is TRBJ2-7; no reliable D call. The CDR3 contains 11 residues. The V end was cut by 7 bases, the J end by 2 bases, with 6 bases between. The germline gives CDR1 WNHNN, CDR2 SYGVQD (reference sequence).

DNA of the CDR3: TGTGCCAGTAGTATAGACCTCGCCACCGCGGGAGGGCGGGTCAATGAGCAGTTCTTC. Protein: CASSIDLATAGGRVNEQFF. The V gene is TRBV19, the J gene TRBJ2-1; 9 nucleotides line up with TRBD2. The CDR3 is made up of 19 amino acids. From germline, CDR1 is LNHDA and CDR2 SQIVND (reference sequence). V dropped 0 bases and J dropped 6; count of bases not matched to a gene: 15.

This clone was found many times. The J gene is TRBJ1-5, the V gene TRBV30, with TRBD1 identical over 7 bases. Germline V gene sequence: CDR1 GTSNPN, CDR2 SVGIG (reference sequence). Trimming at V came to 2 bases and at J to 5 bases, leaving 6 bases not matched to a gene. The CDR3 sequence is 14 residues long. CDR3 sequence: CAWSRGQLDQPQHF. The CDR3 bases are TGTGCCTGGAGTAGGGGACAGTTGGATCAGCCCCAGCATTTT.

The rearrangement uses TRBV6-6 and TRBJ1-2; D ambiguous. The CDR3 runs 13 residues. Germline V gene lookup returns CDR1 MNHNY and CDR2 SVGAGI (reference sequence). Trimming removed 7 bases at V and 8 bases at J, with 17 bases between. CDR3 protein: CASTLPTREGYTF. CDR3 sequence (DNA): TGTGCCAGCACCCTACCCACTCGGGAGGGCTACACCTTC.

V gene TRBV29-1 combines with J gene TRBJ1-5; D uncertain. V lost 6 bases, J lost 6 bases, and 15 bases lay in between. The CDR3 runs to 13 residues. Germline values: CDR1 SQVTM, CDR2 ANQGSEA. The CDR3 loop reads CSVSLGLSQPQHF. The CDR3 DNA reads TGCAGCGTGTCCCTCGGGCTGAGTCAGCCCCAGCATTTT.

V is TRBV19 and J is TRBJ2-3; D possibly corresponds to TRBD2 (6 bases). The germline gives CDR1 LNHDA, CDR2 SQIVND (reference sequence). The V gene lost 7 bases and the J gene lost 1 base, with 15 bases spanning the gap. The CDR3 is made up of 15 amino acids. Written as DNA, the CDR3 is TGTGCCAGTAACTTCAGAAGCGGGCGCACAGATACGCAGTATTTT. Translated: CASNFRSGRTDTQYF.

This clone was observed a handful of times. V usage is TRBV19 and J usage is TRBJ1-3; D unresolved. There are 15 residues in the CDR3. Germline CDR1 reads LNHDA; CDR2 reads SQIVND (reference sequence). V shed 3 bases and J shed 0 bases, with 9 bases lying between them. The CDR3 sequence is CASSIGSSSGNTIYF. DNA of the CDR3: TGTGCCAGTAGTATCGGCTCAAGCTCTGGAAACACCATATATTTT. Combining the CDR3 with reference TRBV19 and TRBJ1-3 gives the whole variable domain DGGITQSPKYLFRKEGQNVTLSCEQNLNHDAMYWYRQDPGQGLRLIYYSQIVNDFQKGDIAEGYSVSREKKESFPLTVTSAQKNPTAFYLCASSIGSSSGNTIYFGEGSWLTVV.

As DNA, the CDR3 is TGTGCCAGCAGCCGGGCCACTCTGGCGGGGGGCACAGATACGCAGTATTTT. It specifies CASSRATLAGGTDTQYF. The chain couples TRBV5-4 to TRBJ2-3; 7 bases map to TRBD2. V trimming: 4 bases; J trimming: 1 base; junction bases outside the gene matches: 12. Germline V gives CDR1 SGHNT, CDR2 YYREEE (reference sequence). The CDR3 runs to 17 residues.

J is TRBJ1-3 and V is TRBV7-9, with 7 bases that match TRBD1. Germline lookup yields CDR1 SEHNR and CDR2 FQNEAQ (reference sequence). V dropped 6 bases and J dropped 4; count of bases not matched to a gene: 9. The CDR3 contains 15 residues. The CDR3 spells CASRPDRFDGNTIYF. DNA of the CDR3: TGTGCCAGCAGACCGGACAGGTTCGACGGAAACACCATATATTTT.

The CDR3 region is CASSTFSYNEQFF. The CDR3, as DNA: TGTGCCAGCTCTACTTTCTCCTACAATGAGCAGTTCTTC. The genes are TRBV11-2 and TRBJ2-1, with no clear D. This CDR3 has 13 residues. The germline CDR1 and CDR2 sequences are SGHAT and FQNNGV. V was shortened by 8 bases and J by 0 bases, with 8 bases between the two germline ends.

Here the CDR3 reads CASSPGKGGNTIYF. The CDR3 nucleotides are TGTGCCAGCTCACCAGGCAAGGGTGGAAACACCATATATTTT. V gene TRBV18 combines with J gene TRBJ1-3; unclear D gene. This CDR3 has 14 residues. With 2 bases removed from V and 3 bases from J, the gap between germline ends came to 8 bases. Per the germline V gene, CDR1 is KGHSH and CDR2 is LQKENI.

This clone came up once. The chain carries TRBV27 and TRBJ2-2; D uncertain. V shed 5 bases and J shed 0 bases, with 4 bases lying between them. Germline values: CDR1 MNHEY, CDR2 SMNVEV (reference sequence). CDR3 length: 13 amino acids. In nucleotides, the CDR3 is TGTGCCAGCAGTCCAGCGAACACCGGGGAGCTGTTTTTT. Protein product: CASSPANTGELFF.

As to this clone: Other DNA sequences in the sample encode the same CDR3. In DNA form, the CDR3 reads TGCGCCAGCAAGGTTGCGGGGAACACTGAAGCTTTCTTT. It yields the protein CASKVAGNTEAFF. V and J are TRBV5-1 and TRBJ1-1; D gene ambiguous. The CDR3 runs 13 residues. In germline, CDR1 is SGHRS, CDR2 YFSETQ. V shed 6 bases and J shed 1 base, with 10 bases lying between them.

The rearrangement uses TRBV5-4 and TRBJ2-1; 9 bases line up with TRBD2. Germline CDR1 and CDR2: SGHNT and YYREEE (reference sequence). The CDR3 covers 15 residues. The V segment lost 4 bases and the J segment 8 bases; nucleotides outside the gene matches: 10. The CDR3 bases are TGTGCCAGCAGCCCCGGACTAGCGAGGAGCGATGAGCAGTTCTTC. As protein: CASSPGLARSDEQFF.

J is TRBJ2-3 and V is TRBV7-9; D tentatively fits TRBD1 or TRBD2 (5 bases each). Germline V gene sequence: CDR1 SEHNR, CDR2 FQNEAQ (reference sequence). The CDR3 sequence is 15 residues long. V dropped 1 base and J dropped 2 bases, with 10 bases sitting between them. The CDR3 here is CASSLVSGTTDTQYF. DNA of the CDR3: TGTGCCAGCAGCTTAGTTTCCGGGACCACAGATACGCAGTATTTT.

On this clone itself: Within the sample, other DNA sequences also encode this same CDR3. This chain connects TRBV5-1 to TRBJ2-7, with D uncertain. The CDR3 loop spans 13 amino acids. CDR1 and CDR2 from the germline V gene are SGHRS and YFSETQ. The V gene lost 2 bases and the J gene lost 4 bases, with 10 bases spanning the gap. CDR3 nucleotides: TGCGCCAGCAGCTTTGGTACAGTGTACGAGCAGTACTTC. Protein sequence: CASSFGTVYEQYF. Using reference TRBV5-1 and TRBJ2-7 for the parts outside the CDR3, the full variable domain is KAGVTQTPRYLIKTRGQQVTLSCSPISGHRSVSWYQQTPGQGLQFLFEYFSETQRNKGNFPGRFSGRQFSNSRSEMNVSTLELGDSALYLCASSFGTVYEQYFGPGTRLTVT.

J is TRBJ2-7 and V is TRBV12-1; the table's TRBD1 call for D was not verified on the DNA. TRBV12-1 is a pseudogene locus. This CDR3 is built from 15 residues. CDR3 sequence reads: CASSVQGGRLHEQYF. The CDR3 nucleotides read TGTGCCAGCAGCGTCCAGGGGGGAAGACTCCACGAGCAGTACTTC.

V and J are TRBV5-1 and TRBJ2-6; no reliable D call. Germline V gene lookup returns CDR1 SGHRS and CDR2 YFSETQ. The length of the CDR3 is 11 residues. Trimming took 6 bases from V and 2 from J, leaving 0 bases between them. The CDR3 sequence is CASTGANVLTF. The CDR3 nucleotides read TGCGCCAGCACTGGGGCCAACGTCCTGACTTTC.

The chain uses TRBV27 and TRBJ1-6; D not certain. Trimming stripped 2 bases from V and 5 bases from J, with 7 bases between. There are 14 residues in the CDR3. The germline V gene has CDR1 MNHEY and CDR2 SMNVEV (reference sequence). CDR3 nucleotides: TGTGCCAGCAGTTTACAACCAGATAATTCACCCCTCCACTTT. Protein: CASSLQPDNSPLHF.

The CDR3 nucleotides read TGTGCCAGCAGTGAGGTAGCGGGGTACAATGAGCAGTTCTTC. This codes for CASSEVAGYNEQFF. This chain connects TRBV13 to TRBJ2-1, with TRBD2 matching 8 bases. From germline, CDR1 is PRHDT and CDR2 FYEKMQ (reference sequence). Trimming removed 6 bases from V and 4 bases from J; junction bases left unmatched: 5. The CDR3 has 14 amino acids.

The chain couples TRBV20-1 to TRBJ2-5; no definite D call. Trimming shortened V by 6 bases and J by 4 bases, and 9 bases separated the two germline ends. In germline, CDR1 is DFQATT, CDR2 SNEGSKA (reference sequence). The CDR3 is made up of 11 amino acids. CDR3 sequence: CSAKRTETQYF. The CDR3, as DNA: TGCAGTGCCAAGAGAACAGAGACCCAGTACTTC.

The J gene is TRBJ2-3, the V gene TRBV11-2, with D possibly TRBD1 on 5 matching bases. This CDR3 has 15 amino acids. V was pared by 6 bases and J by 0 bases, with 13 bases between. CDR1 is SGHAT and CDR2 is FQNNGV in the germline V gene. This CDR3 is CASRARGTSTDTQYF. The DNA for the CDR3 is TGTGCCAGCAGGGCTAGGGGTACCAGCACAGATACGCAGTATTTT.

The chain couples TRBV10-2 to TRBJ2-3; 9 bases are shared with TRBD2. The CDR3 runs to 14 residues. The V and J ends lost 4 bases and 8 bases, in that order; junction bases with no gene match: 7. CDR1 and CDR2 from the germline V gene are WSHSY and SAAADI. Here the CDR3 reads CASSVGGGGGTQYF. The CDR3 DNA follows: TGCGCCAGCAGTGTCGGCGGGGGGGGTGGTACGCAGTATTTT.

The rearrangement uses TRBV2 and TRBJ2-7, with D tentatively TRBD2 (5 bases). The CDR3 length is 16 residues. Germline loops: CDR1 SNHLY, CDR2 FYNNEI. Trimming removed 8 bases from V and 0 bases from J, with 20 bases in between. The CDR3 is CASGPTTNKRSYEQYF. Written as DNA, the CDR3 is TGTGCCAGCGGTCCGACTACTAATAAGCGCTCCTACGAGCAGTACTTC.